This passage covers 10 T cell receptor beta chains from one sample sequenced in a study of vaccination and CD4 T cells after COVID-19. Oncomine TCR Beta short-read sequencing was applied to DNA from cultured CD4+ T cells. TCRdb itself ran the PCR reads through MiXCR, one entry per CDR3 protein. This sample has about 15,000 distinct CDR3 sequences, with roughly 50% found just once. These receptors' antigens are unknown. Documented treatment: 10-day PBMC culture with coronavirus spike peptide pools or control peptides (ViraFEST assay). Sequencing used CD4+ T cells from blood, cultured in vitro, obtained before SARS-CoV-2 vaccination. Receptors were obtained from a human donor who had recovered from COVID-19.

This chain joins TRBV27 and TRBJ1-5; D unclear. There are 15 residues in the CDR3. V lost 3 bases and J 8 bases, leaving 17 bases between the germline ends. Germline CDR1 is MNHEY and CDR2 is SMNVEV (reference sequence). The CDR3 sequence is CASSFRAPPFEPQHF. In DNA form, the CDR3 reads TGTGCCAGCAGTTTTCGGGCCCCCCCTTTCGAGCCCCAGCATTTT.

This chain joins TRBV20-1 and TRBJ2-1, with 10 bases identical to TRBD2. V lost 3 bases, J lost 1 base, and 12 bases stayed unmatched. Germline CDR1 is DFQATT and CDR2 is SNEGSKA (reference sequence). The CDR3 extends over 18 amino acids. CDR3 residues: CSASPTSGRGASYNEQFF. The CDR3 DNA reads as TGCAGTGCTAGTCCGACCAGCGGGAGGGGGGCATCCTACAATGAGCAGTTCTTC.

The rearrangement uses TRBV24-1 and TRBJ1-2; 7 positions agree with TRBD1. With V trimmed by 4 bases and J by 2 bases, 6 bases remained unmatched. Looked up from germline, CDR1 is KGHDR and CDR2 is SFDVKD. The CDR3 spans 15 residues. This CDR3 reads CATSDSMTGNYGYTF. In nucleotides, the CDR3 is TGTGCCACCAGTGACTCCATGACAGGGAACTATGGCTACACCTTC.

This clonotype was counted a few times. This chain connects TRBV6-5 to TRBJ1-5; D not resolved. V lost 4 bases and J 4 bases, leaving 8 bases between the germline ends. CDR1 is MNHEY and CDR2 is SVGAGI in the germline V gene. The CDR3 is made up of 13 amino acids. The CDR3 bases are TGTGCCAGCAGTTTGGGCACTAATCAGCCCCAGCATTTT. This codes for CASSLGTNQPQHF.

The chain is built from TRBV20-1 and TRBJ2-4, with 7 bases matching TRBD1. Germline V gene lookup returns CDR1 DFQATT and CDR2 SNEGSKA (reference sequence). Losses at the gene ends were 6 bases for V and 7 bases for J; bases not matched to a gene: 6. The CDR3 runs to 12 residues. This CDR3 reads CSARTGFNIQYF. The CDR3 coding sequence is TGCAGTGCCCGGACAGGCTTTAACATTCAGTACTTC.

CDR3 DNA sequence: TGTGCCAGCAGCCCCAACCCGGGACAGGGCTACGAGCAGTACTTC. It codes for CASSPNPGQGYEQYF. The rearrangement joins TRBV11-2 to TRBJ2-7; 9 nucleotides align to TRBD1. The CDR3 sequence is 15 residues long. In germline, CDR1 is SGHAT, CDR2 FQNNGV. V lost 5 bases, J lost 3 bases, and 8 bases stayed unmatched.

The sample holds a few counts of this clonotype. The gene calls are TRBV6-1 and TRBJ2-6; the D gene could be TRBD1 or TRBD2 (5 bases each). V gave up 5 bases and J gave up 1 base, with 15 bases separating them. The germline V gene encodes CDR1 MNHNS and CDR2 SASEGT. The CDR3 extends over 17 amino acids. The CDR3 DNA is TGTGCCAGCAGTCCTCTGGGGGAGAGTTCTGGGGCCAACGTCCTGACTTTC. This encodes CASSPLGESSGANVLTF.

This clonotype has only a few counts. This chain joins TRBV27 and TRBJ2-7; D might be TRBD1 (6 bases). Trimming pared 11 bases from V and 4 bases from J, leaving 15 bases between. Germline V CDR1 and CDR2: MNHEY, SMNVEV (reference sequence). The CDR3 spans 12 residues. CDR3 coding DNA: TGTGCCGGACAGCGGAATGAGTACGAGCAGTACTTC. It is translated as CAGQRNEYEQYF.

This clonotype occurred a few times. The chain combines TRBV6-2 or TRBV6-3 with TRBJ2-7, with a possible D match to TRBD2 (6 bases). The germline gives CDR1 MNHEY, CDR2 SVGEGT. V was cut by 6 bases and J by 3 bases, with 15 bases left in between. The CDR3 loop spans 14 amino acids. CDR3 loop: CASSLAGRIYEQYF. The CDR3 coding sequence is TGTGCCAGCAGCCTGGCAGGGAGGATCTACGAGCAGTACTTC.

The rearrangement links TRBV12-3 or TRBV12-4 to TRBJ1-1; weak D call: TRBD1 (5 bases). V was cut by 0 bases and J by 3 bases, with 20 bases left in between. The CDR3 loop spans 18 amino acids. CDR3 in DNA: TGTGCCAGCAGTTTAGCGAGGGGATGGACGGGTCCCGACACTGAAGCTTTCTTT. Its translation: CASSLARGWTGPDTEAFF.